Shown below are 17 T cell receptor beta chains from a single sample sequenced in a study of T cell responses to AZD1222 COVID-19 vaccine. The table came from immunoSEQ multiplex PCR; TCRdb's copy has only in-frame clones and leaves some out. In the table there are more than 85,000 clones, 82% of which are singletons. Sequencing was performed on peripheral blood, taken on day 0 of AZD1222 vaccination. These TCRs come from an adult in good health.

The sample holds a few counts of this clone. The chain is built from TRBV5-6 and TRBJ1-6; the D is unclear. Looked up from germline, CDR1 is SGHDT and CDR2 is YYEEEE. The CDR3 runs to 12 residues. Trimming took off 1 base at V and 7 bases at J, with 3 bases between the two ends. CDR3 sequence reads: CASSLTNSPLHF. CDR3 nucleotide sequence: TGTGCCAGCAGCTTGACAAATTCACCCCTCCACTTT. Complete variable domain (other parts from reference TRBV5-6 and TRBJ1-6): DAGVTQSPTHLIKTRGQQVTLRCSPKSGHDTVSWYQQALGQGPQFIFQYYEEEERQRGNFPDRFSGHQFPNYSSELNVNALLLGDSALYLCASSLTNSPLHFGNGTRLTVT.

In DNA form, the CDR3 reads TGTGCCAGCAGCTTAGTCTCTACGAACACTGAAGCTTTCTTT. Protein sequence: CASSLVSTNTEAFF. This chain joins TRBV11-2 and TRBJ1-1; D is undetermined. The CDR3 covers 14 residues. Germline values: CDR1 SGHAT, CDR2 FQNNGV. V dropped 1 base and J dropped 1 base, with 7 bases sitting between them. Complete variable domain (other parts from reference TRBV11-2 and TRBJ1-1): EAGVAQSPRYKIIEKRQSVAFWCNPISGHATLYWYQQILGQGPKLLIQFQNNGVVDDSQLPKDRFSAERLKGVDSTLKIQPAKLEDSAVYLCASSLVSTNTEAFFGQGTRLTVV.

V and J are TRBV7-2 and TRBJ2-3, with D maybe TRBD2 (5 bases). The length of the CDR3 is 14 residues. Germline values: CDR1 SGHTA, CDR2 FQGNSA. V gave up 4 bases and J gave up 1 base, with 9 bases separating them. The DNA of the CDR3 is TGTGCCAGCAGCTCACTAGGTCGCACAGATACGCAGTATTTT. Its translation is CASSSLGRTDTQYF.

V gene TRBV5-1 combines with J gene TRBJ1-6, with D unclear. CDR3 length: 15 amino acids. Germline V CDR1 and CDR2: SGHRS, YFSETQ. V was pared by 5 bases and J by 7 bases, with 16 bases between. In nucleotides, the CDR3 is TGCGCCAGCAGTATGGATGGGATGGGGAATTCACCCCTCCACTTT. As protein: CASSMDGMGNSPLHF. Using reference TRBV5-1 and TRBJ1-6 for the parts outside the CDR3, the full variable domain is KAGVTQTPRYLIKTRGQQVTLSCSPISGHRSVSWYQQTPGQGLQFLFEYFSETQRNKGNFPGRFSGRQFSNSRSEMNVSTLELGDSALYLCASSMDGMGNSPLHFGNGTRLTVT.

This rearrangement joins TRBV2 to TRBJ1-5, with D unclear. With 5 bases removed from V and 0 bases from J, the gap between germline ends came to 8 bases. CDR3 length: 14 amino acids. CDR1 and CDR2 (germline): SNHLY, FYNNEI. CDR3 nucleotides: TGTGCCAGCAGTCCCACTATTAGCAATCAGCCCCAGCATTTT. Translating it yields CASSPTISNQPQHF.

This sequence joins TRBV3-1 (or the pseudogene TRBV3-2) and TRBJ2-5, with TRBD2 identical over 12 bases. This CDR3 is built from 16 residues. Germline V gene sequence: CDR1 LGHDT, CDR2 YNNKEL (reference sequence). V was clipped by 4 bases and J by 6 bases; unmatched bases: 9. CDR3 in amino acids: CASSPPSGGVGKTQYF. As DNA, the CDR3 is TGTGCCAGCAGCCCCCCTAGCGGGGGGGTAGGAAAGACCCAGTACTTC.

V usage is TRBV7-9 and J usage is TRBJ2-1, with D unresolved. Germline loops: CDR1 SEHNR, CDR2 FQNEAQ (reference sequence). The CDR3 is 13 amino acids. Trimming took off 3 bases at V and 6 bases at J, with 9 bases between the two ends. The CDR3 DNA follows: TGTGCCAGCAGCTTGTGGGATGCCAATGAGCAGTTCTTC. Translation gives CASSLWDANEQFF.

The V and J genes are TRBV18 and TRBJ2-5, with D hard to call. The CDR3 extends over 14 amino acids. CDR1 KGHSH and CDR2 LQKENI come from the germline V gene. The V end was cut by 2 bases, the J end by 1 base, with 8 bases between. The CDR3 nucleotides read TGTGCCAGCTCACCAGTCGTGAGCCAAGAGACCCAGTACTTC. Its protein product is CASSPVVSQETQYF.

The CDR3 spells CAWTEAVYGYTF. The CDR3 DNA reads as TGTGCCTGGACAGAAGCCGTCTATGGCTACACCTTC. This chain uses TRBV30 with TRBJ1-2; no definite D call. The V gene's germline CDR1 is GTSNPN and CDR2 SVGIG (reference sequence). The CDR3 loop spans 12 amino acids. V lost 4 bases and J 4 bases, leaving 10 bases between the germline ends.

The rearrangement joins TRBV9 to TRBJ2-3; 8 bases agree with TRBD2. The CDR3 spans 16 residues. Per germline, CDR1 SGDLS and CDR2 YYNGEE. Trimming removed 3 bases from V and 2 bases from J; junction bases left unmatched: 8. CDR3 in DNA: TGTGCCAGCAGCGGGGGGACTAGAGGAACCACAGATACGCAGTATTTT. It codes for CASSGGTRGTTDTQYF.

The chain recombines TRBV12-3 or TRBV12-4 with TRBJ2-2; D is unresolved. With 4 bases removed from V and 1 base from J, the gap between germline ends came to 4 bases. The CDR3 runs 13 residues. CDR3 sequence (DNA): TGTGCCAGCAGTTCCAGGAACACCGGGGAGCTGTTTTTT. Translation: CASSSRNTGELFF.

The chain combines TRBV10-3 with TRBJ1-4, with 7 nucleotides matching TRBD1. With V trimmed by 6 bases and J by 4 bases, 5 bases remained unmatched. The germline V gene encodes CDR1 ENHRY and CDR2 SYGVKD. The CDR3 is 14 residues long. The CDR3: CAIRSDRVNEKLFF. The CDR3 coding sequence is TGTGCCATCAGAAGCGACAGGGTTAATGAAAAACTGTTTTTT.

This chain uses TRBV5-4 with TRBJ2-2, with unresolved D. Germline lookup yields CDR1 SGHNT and CDR2 YYREEE (reference sequence). The CDR3 totals 15 residues. Trimming removed 6 bases from V and 1 base from J, with 13 bases in between. CDR3 bases: TGTGCCAGCACCCCTCGAGGAGAGAACACCGGGGAGCTGTTTTTT. Translating it yields CASTPRGENTGELFF.

This chain links TRBV24-1 with TRBJ2-1; 11 positions match TRBD1. This CDR3 comprises 15 residues. J lost 5 bases, V lost 4 bases, and 3 bases had no gene match. Germline CDR1 and CDR2: KGHDR and SFDVKD. CDR3 coding DNA: TGTGCCACCAGTGACCCGGGACAGGGGGACAATGAGCAGTTCTTC. Its translation: CATSDPGQGDNEQFF.

V and J are TRBV1 and TRBJ1-1. TRBV1 is a known pseudogene. The CDR3 loop spans 17 amino acids. The CDR3 loop is CTSSQGTFDRVNTEAFF. CDR3 coding DNA: TGCACCAGCAGCCAAGGAACCTTCGACCGCGTGAACACTGAAGCTTTCTTT.

The chain recombines TRBV30 with TRBJ1-6; perhaps TRBD1 as D (6 bases). The CDR3 runs to 15 residues. The V gene lost 3 bases and the J gene lost 6 bases, with 15 bases spanning the gap. In germline, CDR1 is GTSNPN, CDR2 SVGIG (reference sequence). In DNA, the CDR3 is TGTGCCTGGAGGGGGGCAGCAAAGCTTAATTCACCCCTCCACTTT. It codes for CAWRGAAKLNSPLHF.

A few counts support this clone. The gene calls are TRBV7-9 and TRBJ1-2, with TRBD1 as a possible D gene (6 bases). Germline loops: CDR1 SEHNR, CDR2 FQNEAQ (reference sequence). The CDR3 spans 15 residues. V gave up 2 bases and J gave up 4 bases, with 14 bases separating them. This chain's CDR3 is CASSLLSGATYGYTF. The CDR3 region has the DNA TGTGCCAGCAGCTTATTGTCAGGGGCGACCTATGGCTACACCTTC.